The rows below give T cell receptor beta chains drawn from one sample of a study of cytomegalovirus exposure and HLA in healthy donors. TCRdb's copy holds only in-frame clones and misses some; the assay was immunoSEQ multiplex PCR. The repertoire has fewer than 200,000 clones, around 75% of them found once; the top ten carry 2.5% to 3.5%. The sequenced sample consisted of PBMCs. Receptors were obtained from a woman aged 45-59 years in good health and CMV-seropositive. The CDR3 runs from the conserved cysteine through the conserved F or W. The D gene is left open where the match is weak. Clone size is given for some rows only: seen once, a few or many times, or a class if the clone is expanded.

j_gene: TRBJ2-1
v_gene: TRBV9
d_gene: .
abundance: .
CDR3aa: CASSTGSEQFF
CDR3nt: TGTGCCAGCAGCACCGGGAGTGAGCAGTTCTTC

j_gene: TRBJ1-4
v_gene: TRBV5-1
d_gene: TRBD1
abundance: .
CDR3aa: CASSGGTGDPGGEKLFF
CDR3nt: TGCGCCAGCAGCGGTGGGACAGGGGATCCCGGAGGGGAAAAACTGTTTTTT

j_gene: TRBJ2-2
v_gene: TRBV6-1
d_gene: .
abundance: .
CDR3aa: CASRVAGSTGELFF
CDR3nt: TGTGCCAGCAGGGTGGCGGGGTCGACCGGGGAGCTGTTTTTT

j_gene: TRBJ1-1
v_gene: TRBV9
d_gene: .
abundance: .
CDR3aa: CASSAGVGFITEAFF
CDR3nt: TGTGCCAGCAGCGCCGGGGTCGGCTTTATCACTGAAGCTTTCTTT

j_gene: TRBJ1-2
v_gene: TRBV9
d_gene: .
abundance: .
CDR3aa: CASSVARDFYGYTF
CDR3nt: TGTGCCAGCAGCGTAGCCAGGGATTTCTATGGCTACACCTTC

j_gene: TRBJ1-1
v_gene: TRBV27
d_gene: .
abundance: few
CDR3aa: CASSGYGDMNTEAFF
CDR3nt: TGTGCCAGCAGTGGTTATGGGGACATGAACACTGAAGCTTTCTTT

j_gene: TRBJ1-6
v_gene: TRBV6-1
d_gene: .
abundance: .
CDR3aa: CASSEGRPDSSPLHF
CDR3nt: TGTGCCAGCAGTGAAGGAAGGCCGGATAGCTCACCCCTCCACTTT

j_gene: TRBJ2-2
v_gene: TRBV11-2
d_gene: .
abundance: .
CDR3aa: CASSPTRVGELFF
CDR3nt: TGTGCCAGCAGCCCTACCAGGGTTGGGGAGCTGTTTTTT

j_gene: TRBJ2-7
v_gene: TRBV27
d_gene: .
abundance: .
CDR3aa: CARKKPPGRRGPYEQYF
CDR3nt: TGTGCCAGGAAAAAACCCCCCGGTAGGCGGGGACCCTACGAGCAGTACTTC

j_gene: TRBJ2-3
v_gene: TRBV27
d_gene: .
abundance: .
CDR3aa: CASSLMWTSTDTQYF
CDR3nt: TGTGCCAGCAGTTTAATGTGGACTAGCACAGATACGCAGTATTTT

j_gene: TRBJ2-3
v_gene: TRBV2
d_gene: .
abundance: .
CDR3aa: CASSYRRRGGGTDTQYF
CDR3nt: TGTGCCAGCAGCTACCGGCGAAGAGGCGGTGGCACAGATACGCAGTATTTT

j_gene: TRBJ1-1
v_gene: TRBV2
d_gene: .
abundance: few
CDR3aa: CASSEERSEAFF
CDR3nt: TGTGCCAGCAGTGAAGAGAGGAGTGAAGCTTTCTTT

j_gene: TRBJ1-5
v_gene: TRBV27
d_gene: .
abundance: .
CDR3aa: CASSLKGRTELYSNQPQHF
CDR3nt: TGTGCCAGCAGTTTAAAGGGCCGGACAGAGCTTTATAGCAATCAGCCCCAGCATTTT

j_gene: TRBJ2-3
v_gene: TRBV29-1
d_gene: TRBD2
abundance: .
CDR3aa: CSVEGLAGGLSTDTQYF
CDR3nt: TGCAGCGTTGAGGGATTAGCGGGGGGGCTCAGCACAGATACGCAGTATTTT

j_gene: TRBJ1-6
v_gene: TRBV25-1
d_gene: .
abundance: few
CDR3aa: CASSESRALHF
CDR3nt: TGTGCCAGCAGTGAATCGAGGGCCCTCCACTTT

j_gene: TRBJ2-7
v_gene: TRBV21-1
d_gene: .
abundance: .
CDR3aa: CASSTGGQVCEQYF
CDR3nt: TGTGCCAGCAGCACAGGGGGCCAAGTTTGCGAGCAGTACTTC

j_gene: TRBJ2-7
v_gene: TRBV7-6
d_gene: TRBD1
abundance: .
CDR3aa: CASSLYGTGTYEQYF
CDR3nt: TGTGCCAGCAGCTTGTACGGGACAGGCACCTACGAGCAGTACTTC

j_gene: TRBJ2-7
v_gene: TRBV18
d_gene: TRBD2
abundance: few
CDR3aa: CASSPKGLAGGEQYF
CDR3nt: TGTGCCAGCTCCCCTAAGGGACTAGCGGGTGGAGAGCAGTACTTC

j_gene: TRBJ2-7
v_gene: TRBV2
d_gene: TRBD1
abundance: .
CDR3aa: CASREDRASYEQYF
CDR3nt: TGTGCCAGCAGGGAGGACAGGGCCTCCTACGAGCAGTACTTC

j_gene: TRBJ2-1
v_gene: TRBV21-1
d_gene: .
abundance: once
CDR3aa: CASSPPQAGTYNEQFF
CDR3nt: TGTGCCAGCAGCCCACCCCAAGCGGGAACCTACAATGAGCAGTTCTTC

j_gene: TRBJ1-1
v_gene: TRBV2
d_gene: TRBD1
abundance: .
CDR3aa: CASSSDRGTEAFF
CDR3nt: TGTGCCAGCAGCTCGGACAGGGGGACTGAAGCTTTCTTT

j_gene: TRBJ1-3
v_gene: TRBV9
d_gene: TRBD1
abundance: once
CDR3aa: CASNRDSSSGNTIYF
CDR3nt: TGTGCCAGCAACAGGGACAGTAGCTCTGGAAACACCATATATTTT

j_gene: TRBJ1-1
v_gene: TRBV6-1
d_gene: .
abundance: .
CDR3aa: CASSEWDNPVDTEAFF
CDR3nt: TGTGCCAGCAGTGAATGGGACAACCCGGTGGACACTGAAGCTTTCTTT

j_gene: TRBJ1-1
v_gene: TRBV14
d_gene: .
abundance: .
CDR3aa: CASSQEGRGAFF
CDR3nt: TGTGCCAGCAGCCAAGAAGGGCGGGGGGCTTTCTTT

j_gene: TRBJ2-2
v_gene: TRBV5-1
d_gene: .
abundance: .
CDR3aa: CASTVTGELFF
CDR3nt: TGCGCCAGCACGGTCACCGGGGAGCTGTTTTTT

j_gene: TRBJ2-3
v_gene: TRBV9
d_gene: TRBD2
abundance: .
CDR3aa: CASSVRPLAPHGDTQYF
CDR3nt: TGTGCCAGCAGCGTCCGTCCACTAGCGCCCCACGGAGATACGCAGTATTTT

j_gene: TRBJ1-3
v_gene: TRBV6-1
d_gene: .
abundance: .
CDR3aa: CASSEVTVGIGNTIYF
CDR3nt: TGTGCCAGCAGTGAGGTGACAGTTGGGATCGGAAACACCATATATTTT

j_gene: TRBJ2-1
v_gene: TRBV19
d_gene: TRBD2
abundance: .
CDR3aa: CASSTIAGGKNEQFF
CDR3nt: TGTGCCAGTAGCACTATAGCGGGGGGGAAGAATGAGCAGTTCTTC

j_gene: TRBJ2-7
v_gene: TRBV4-1
d_gene: TRBD1
abundance: few
CDR3aa: CASSRTGTEIGEQYF
CDR3nt: TGCGCCAGCAGCCGAACCGGGACAGAGATTGGAGAGCAGTACTTC

j_gene: TRBJ1-5
v_gene: TRBV19
d_gene: TRBD1
abundance: .
CDR3aa: CASSRPGQGHFGQPQHF
CDR3nt: TGTGCCAGTTCGAGACCGGGACAGGGTCACTTCGGTCAGCCCCAGCATTTT

j_gene: TRBJ1-2
v_gene: TRBV5-1
d_gene: .
abundance: few
CDR3aa: CASSLEAGWNGYTF
CDR3nt: TGCGCCAGCAGCTTGGAGGCAGGGTGGAATGGCTACACCTTC

j_gene: TRBJ2-3
v_gene: TRBV5-6
d_gene: .
abundance: .
CDR3aa: CASSFGDWGPDTQYF
CDR3nt: TGTGCCAGCAGCTTTGGTGACTGGGGGCCAGATACGCAGTATTTT

j_gene: TRBJ1-2
v_gene: TRBV18
d_gene: .
abundance: .
CDR3aa: CASSPGGAYGYTF
CDR3nt: TGTGCCAGCTCACCTGGGGGCGCGTATGGCTACACCTTC

j_gene: TRBJ1-2
v_gene: TRBV7-9
d_gene: TRBD1
abundance: once
CDR3aa: CASSSRTGGVYGYTF
CDR3nt: TGTGCCAGCAGCTCCCGGACAGGGGGGGTCTATGGCTACACCTTC

j_gene: TRBJ2-3
v_gene: TRBV5-1
d_gene: .
abundance: .
CDR3aa: CASGLQRGTDTQYF
CDR3nt: TGCGCCAGCGGACTACAGCGGGGCACAGATACGCAGTATTTT

j_gene: TRBJ2-1
v_gene: TRBV7-9
d_gene: .
abundance: .
CDR3aa: CASSQNKRGNEQFF
CDR3nt: TGTGCCAGCAGCCAAAACAAAAGGGGGAATGAGCAGTTCTTC

j_gene: TRBJ1-1
v_gene: TRBV11-2
d_gene: .
abundance: .
CDR3aa: CASSLNPGGYEAFF
CDR3nt: TGTGCCAGCAGCTTAAATCCGGGGGGATACGAAGCTTTCTTT

j_gene: TRBJ1-1
v_gene: TRBV7-9
d_gene: TRBD1
abundance: few
CDR3aa: CASSAWGQGGFAEAFF
CDR3nt: TGTGCCAGCAGCGCATGGGGACAGGGAGGTTTCGCTGAAGCTTTCTTT

j_gene: TRBJ1-2
v_gene: TRBV2
d_gene: TRBD1
abundance: .
CDR3aa: CASSEALTGVGGYTF
CDR3nt: TGTGCCAGCAGTGAAGCGCTCACAGGGGTGGGTGGCTACACCTTC

j_gene: TRBJ2-5
v_gene: TRBV25-1
d_gene: TRBD2
abundance: .
CDR3aa: CASSGGAGVQETQYF
CDR3nt: TGTGCCAGCTCTGGGGGAGCGGGGGTACAAGAGACCCAGTACTTC

j_gene: TRBJ1-4
v_gene: TRBV29-1
d_gene: .
abundance: .
CDR3aa: CSVTSAGEKLFF
CDR3nt: TGCAGCGTAACCTCGGCGGGGGAAAAACTGTTTTTT

j_gene: TRBJ2-6
v_gene: TRBV5-1
d_gene: .
abundance: few
CDR3aa: CASSLTGSGANVLTF
CDR3nt: TGCGCCAGCAGCTTAACAGGCTCTGGGGCCAACGTCCTGACTTTC

j_gene: TRBJ2-1
v_gene: TRBV7-2
d_gene: .
abundance: .
CDR3aa: CASSLATGGRFLNEQFF
CDR3nt: TGTGCCAGCAGCTTAGCGACGGGGGGCAGGTTCCTCAATGAGCAGTTCTTC

j_gene: TRBJ1-2
v_gene: TRBV5-6
d_gene: .
abundance: .
CDR3aa: CASSLRRRIESVYTF
CDR3nt: TGTGCCAGCAGCCTGAGACGGAGAATAGAGAGTGTCTACACCTTT

j_gene: TRBJ2-1
v_gene: TRBV5-1
d_gene: .
abundance: .
CDR3aa: CASSPDLAASSYNEQFF
CDR3nt: TGCGCCAGCAGCCCGGATTTAGCGGCCAGCTCCTACAATGAGCAGTTCTTC

j_gene: TRBJ2-7
v_gene: TRBV29-1
d_gene: TRBD2
abundance: .
CDR3aa: CSVEGEGTHYEQYF
CDR3nt: TGCAGCGTTGAAGGGGAGGGCACGCACTACGAGCAGTACTTC

j_gene: TRBJ2-3
v_gene: TRBV9
d_gene: TRBD2
abundance: .
CDR3aa: CASSAPEVAGGRADTQYF
CDR3nt: TGTGCCAGCAGCGCCCCAGAAGTAGCGGGGGGGCGAGCAGATACGCAGTATTTT

j_gene: TRBJ1-2
v_gene: TRBV19
d_gene: .
abundance: few
CDR3aa: CASATALYYGYTF
CDR3nt: TGTGCCAGTGCGACAGCATTATACTATGGCTACACCTTC

j_gene: TRBJ1-1
v_gene: TRBV27
d_gene: TRBD1
abundance: .
CDR3aa: CASSPGTGGYTEAFF
CDR3nt: TGTGCCAGCAGTCCAGGGACAGGGGGATATACTGAAGCTTTCTTT

j_gene: TRBJ1-2
v_gene: TRBV2
d_gene: .
abundance: .
CDR3aa: CASSILREPTNWGYTF
CDR3nt: TGTGCCAGCAGTATACTCCGGGAGCCTACCAATTGGGGCTACACCTTC

j_gene: TRBJ1-6
v_gene: TRBV10-1
d_gene: .
abundance: .
CDR3aa: CASSDVGGTGYNSPLHF
CDR3nt: TGCGCCAGCAGTGACGTTGGGGGGACGGGGTATAATTCACCCCTCCACTTT

j_gene: TRBJ2-7
v_gene: TRBV5-1
d_gene: TRBD1
abundance: .
CDR3aa: CASGTGEKNEQYF
CDR3nt: TGCGCCAGCGGGACAGGGGAAAAGAACGAGCAGTACTTC

j_gene: TRBJ2-7
v_gene: TRBV13
d_gene: .
abundance: .
CDR3aa: CASSLGLNDYEQYF
CDR3nt: TGTGCCAGCAGCCTGGGACTTAACGACTACGAGCAGTACTTC

j_gene: TRBJ1-2
v_gene: TRBV2
d_gene: TRBD1
abundance: .
CDR3aa: CASIRDRGRGYGYTF
CDR3nt: TGTGCCAGCATCAGGGACAGGGGGCGTGGGTATGGCTACACCTTC

j_gene: TRBJ1-2
v_gene: TRBV5-1
d_gene: .
abundance: once
CDR3aa: CASSLGPGNYGYTF
CDR3nt: TGCGCCAGCAGCTTGGGACCAGGAAACTATGGCTACACCTTC

j_gene: TRBJ2-7
v_gene: TRBV5-6
d_gene: .
abundance: .
CDR3aa: CASSLAPGESYEQYF
CDR3nt: TGTGCCAGCAGCTTGGCCCCAGGGGAGTCCTACGAGCAGTACTTC

j_gene: TRBJ2-1
v_gene: TRBV7-9
d_gene: TRBD1
abundance: .
CDR3aa: CASSLEGADNEQFF
CDR3nt: TGTGCCAGCAGCTTAGAGGGGGCAGACAATGAGCAGTTCTTC